The present T cell receptor beta chain was sequenced within a study of T-cell reconstitution after alpha-beta-depleted transplantation in children (dated by TCRdb to 2016 to 2017). Concerning the study at large: T-cell immune reconstitution after TCRalphabeta/CD19-depleted allogeneic hematopoietic cell transplantation in children was quantitatively tracked in the study by means of TCR repertoire profiling.

This clonotype was observed many times. What antigen it recognizes has not been identified. No clone much larger than this one lies a single base away; base qualities are absent. According to the germline V gene (reference sequence), CDR1 reads DFQATT and CDR2 reads SNEGSKA. The CDR3 holds 12 amino acids from the cysteine to the phenylalanine. Only the CDR3 part of the read is kept: 36 bases, read in frame from the first base. V sheds 3 bases and J sheds 0 bases, leaving 3 bases between their ends. The method behind the library was PCR. Data came from an Illumina HiSeq 2500. TCR library preparation used molecular barcoding, with unique molecular identifiers applied to normalize quantification of the TCRbeta repertoire. TCRdb trimmed public reads at Q25 via fastp, called clones via MiXCR and kept in-frame beta chains. CDR3 protein duplicates are merged, each entry listing the most common genes and DNA. The sample has 250,000 to 300,000 distinct CDR3 sequences on record, 9.9% of them singletons. In total, the top ten clones hold over 9.5% of the sample.

The input for sequencing was PBMCs from the stem cell graft donor, taken from the stem cell graft. The chain was built from TRBV20-1 and TRBJ1-3, with no D gene named confidently. This receptor was taken from a human donor who donated a stem cell graft to a child with SCID. The CDR3 reads as follows: CSARSSGNTIYF. The bases are TGCAGTGCTAGGAGCTCTGGAAACACCATATATTTT.